Below, one TCR beta chain is given with its context. What it binds is not known. This specimen comes from a study of chemoradiotherapy in HPV16-positive cancers. Study-wide results and caveats: Functional assays defining HPV-specific T cells used only a couple of HPV16-positive patients.

Measured with immunoSEQ multiplex PCR; TCRdb has only the in-frame clones, and not every one. This sample yields over a thousand clones, of which approximately 83% are seen a single time; just over 5.5% belongs to the top ten. The CDR3 contains 15 residues. The junction had 4 bases not matched to a gene; V was cut back by 2 bases and J by 4 bases. Germline lookup yields CDR1 MRHNA and CDR2 SNTAGT. Here the sequenced sample was tumor tissue, taken from a patient who underwent chemoradiotherapy. This chain uses TRBV6-4 with TRBJ2-3; 9 nucleotides agree with TRBD2. The TCR sequence derives from a human donor with HPV-associated anogenital cancer. This CDR3 reads CASSDGGGAADTQYF. Here the CDR3 DNA reads TGTGCCAGCAGTGACGGCGGGGGGGCCGCAGATACGCAGTATTTT.